The present entry profiles one TCR beta chain with its context. Its antigen is unidentified. There are 20 residues in the CDR3. J gave up 0 bases and V 0 bases, and 8 bases lay outside the gene matches. CDR1 is SGHNT and CDR2 is YYREEE in the germline V gene (reference sequence). These data originate in a study of shared clonotypes between healthy human individuals. Findings and caveats of the study: Clonotype sharing among the donors was expected to vary with sequencing depth.

When replicate PCRs were run on unsorted PBMC, they used 250 to 300 ng DNA, approximately 31,000 T cell genomes. Unsorted PBMC DNA went through sequencing on ten immunoSEQ deep assay plates. Only in-frame clones appear in the TCRdb table, and some are missing; sequencing was by immunoSEQ multiplex PCR. The table shows fewer than 650,000 clones, with roughly four fifths occurring only once. The donors, all of them Caucasian adults, lived in Nashville, Tennessee. Sequencing input: PBMCs. The genes are TRBV5-4 and TRBJ2-3, with 15 bases aligning to TRBD2. This receptor was identified in a woman in her thirties or forties in good health. Some clones in this sample may be carry-over from other donors' samples. Here the CDR3 DNA reads TGTGCCAGCAGCTTGGACGGGACTAGCGGGAGGAACCCTAGCACAGATACGCAGTATTTT. Translating gives CASSLDGTSGRNPSTDTQYF.